This note documents a single T cell receptor (beta chain) sequence. Its antigen is still unknown. The data derive from a study of PD-1 blockade in mismatch repair-deficient tumors. This CDR3 is built from 16 residues. V lost 4 bases to trimming and J lost 3 bases; unmatched junction nucleotides: 11. The V gene's germline CDR1 is SGHRS and CDR2 YFSETQ. Study-level findings and limits: Rapid post-treatment expansion, then contraction, generally preceding radiologic response, marked tumor-resident clones.

The repertoire was sequenced with immunoSEQ multiplex PCR; TCRdb's copy has only in-frame clones and lacks some. The sample carries about 130,000 clones, approximately 91% recorded once. The clonotype was recovered from an adult with mismatch repair-deficient cancer. The specimen was peripheral blood, collected 72 weeks after starting pembrolizumab. The rearrangement links TRBV5-1 to TRBJ2-3, with 7 bases matching TRBD1. CDR3 residues: CASSPTRGLVTDTQYF. The CDR3 bases are TGCGCCAGCAGCCCGACCAGGGGGTTGGTTACAGATACGCAGTATTTT.